This T cell receptor (beta chain) was retrieved from a study of T cell repertoires in ileal Crohn's disease (dated by TCRdb to between 2018 and 2021). For the study in its entirety: At the time of surgery, 35% to 40% of patients were active smokers, and the median duration of disease was approximately 8 years. The TCR repertoire was analysed in about 60 patients with Crohn's disease drawn from a prospective multicentre cohort. A total of some 170 mucosal samples from some 50 patients were sequenced, with samples obtained at several locations on the surgical specimen and at postoperative endoscopy. Every patient underwent surgery because of a complication, which was stricturing disease in around 60% of cases and penetrating disease in roughly 39%. Endoscopic postoperative recurrence was defined as a Rutgeerts score above i0. Roughly half of the patients were given postoperative therapy, with around eleven receiving thiopurines and 15 to 20 receiving anti-TNF agents. The study was conducted in parallel with a multicentre cohort that was designed to identify predictors of early endoscopic recurrence following ileocolonic resection. Results and caveats for the whole study, not just this receptor: Compared with CD4 T cells, sorted CD8 T cells contained more high-frequency clones, which suggests that the mucosal expansions were mostly CD8. Higher high-frequency clone percentages at surgery were associated with endoscopic recurrence; all patients with clonality above 26.8% (18/57) had recurrence. Patients who were active smokers at surgery had a significantly higher proportion of clonal expansions than non-smokers (approximately 26% vs 17%, p=0.02). Mucosal CD4 and CD8 T cells were sorted and sequenced only in a subgroup of patients, the size of which was not stated.

To be eligible, patients had to be adults with ileal or ileocolonic Crohn's disease and an indication for ileocolonic resection. Before DNA extraction, whole ileal mucosal biopsies were kept frozen at -80 degrees C. Genomic DNA was isolated from frozen whole biopsies using a TRizol-based method, and the DNA was quantified with a NanoDrop 2000 spectrophotometer. For commercial TCRB immunosequencing, approximately 480 nanograms of biopsy DNA were submitted for each sample. Adaptive Biotechnology amplified CDR3 regions from genomic DNA with a two-step multiplex PCR that controlled for amplification bias. Primers for every V and J gene segment were used in the first PCR, and barcodes and Illumina adapters were added in the second PCR. CDR3 libraries were sequenced on an Illumina instrument. In the paper's pipeline: Vendor-provided pipelines were combined with custom analysis of raw data in R/Bioconductor under R version 3.3.0. Clonality, which ranges from 0 to 1, was calculated as the inverse of the normalised Shannon entropy across all productive clones. High-frequency clones were defined as the share of the repertoire occupied by the top 100 clones, with only clones passing a 95% confidence test being retained. The Simpson index measured repertoire diversity, and the Morisita-Horn index measured overlap between samples. TCRdb stores this immuneACCESS table with in-frame sequences only. Part of the clones is absent; in the studies checked, under half of the shortfall reflects unresolved V genes, and no reason is known for the rest. V and J calls and clone size are copied from that table; D and trimming were computed from the DNA. In this sample the table shows around 14,000 clones, roughly 80% of which occur a single time. In total, the top ten clones hold 15% to 20% of the sample.

The CDR3 runs 16 residues from the cysteine to the phenylalanine. This entry keeps only the CDR3 DNA: 48 bases, framed from base 1. V trim: 0 bases; J trim: 4 bases; unmatched bases: 3. The germline V gene yields SGHRS for CDR1 and YFSETQ for CDR2. This clone was counted a single time. It has no known antigen specificity. No base quality information exists; no much larger clone differs at one position. The sequencing sample was made of ileal tissue. The rearranged segments are TRBV5-1 and TRBJ2-2; TRBD1 agrees with 10 junctional bases. The TCR comes from an adult with Crohn's disease. For the CDR3, the sequence is CASSLEDRGVTGELFF. Here is the DNA: TGCGCCAGCAGCTTGGAGGACAGGGGGGTCACCGGGGAGCTGTTTTTT. With the rest looked up from the reference TRBV5-1 and TRBJ2-2 genes rather than sequenced, the full variable domain is KAGVTQTPRYLIKTRGQQVTLSCSPISGHRSVSWYQQTPGQGLQFLFEYFSETQRNKGNFPGRFSGRQFSNSRSEMNVSTLELGDSALYLCASSLEDRGVTGELFFGEGSRLTVL.